The 14 T cell receptor beta chains below all came from one sample that was sequenced in a study of T-cell reconstitution after alpha-beta-depleted transplantation in children. A TCRbeta library incorporating unique molecular identifiers was prepared. TCRdb analysed the PCR reads with MiXCR anew, one entry per CDR3 protein. The sample consists of about 500,000 distinct CDR3 sequences, approximately 32% of them appearing once. The sample consisted of PBMCs from the stem cell graft donor, taken from the stem cell graft. These receptors came from a human donor who donated a stem cell graft to a child with aplastic anemia.

The table lists this clonotype with a count of one. The chain has TRBV11-2 and TRBJ1-2; D is uncertain. This CDR3 contains 13 residues. Germline values: CDR1 SGHAT, CDR2 FQNNGV. V lost 5 bases, J lost 2 bases, and 9 bases lay in between. The CDR3: CASSVGRNYGYTF. The CDR3 bases are TGTGCCAGCAGCGTTGGTCGGAACTATGGCTACACCTTC.

J is TRBJ1-5 and V is TRBV6-2 or TRBV6-3, with no clear D. V was shortened by 5 bases and J by 5 bases, with 13 bases between the two germline ends. The CDR3 length is 14 residues. The V gene's germline CDR1 is MNHEY and CDR2 SVGEGT. The DNA for the CDR3 is TGTGCCAGCAGTCTGGACGGGCCGTATCAGCCCCAGCATTTT. This sequence encodes CASSLDGPYQPQHF.

This clonotype was seen a few times. V and J are TRBV29-1 and TRBJ1-2; D unclear. Trimming removed 4 bases at V and 7 bases at J, with 10 bases between. The CDR3 spans 11 residues. CDR1 is SQVTM, CDR2 ANQGSEA, per germline. This CDR3 is CSVGYGGGYTF. Here the CDR3 DNA reads TGCAGCGTTGGTTACGGCGGTGGCTACACCTTC.

This sequence joins TRBV24-1 and TRBJ1-4; D gene unclear. V lost 4 bases to trimming and J lost 10 bases, with 15 bases between them. CDR1 KGHDR and CDR2 SFDVKD come from the germline V gene. This CDR3 is 14 amino acids long. The CDR3 nucleotides are TGTGCCACCAGTGAAGAAACTCCCCCTGGAAAACTGTTTTTT. This translates into CATSEETPPGKLFF.

The chain combines TRBV27 with TRBJ2-5; the D gene is possibly TRBD1 (7 bases). CDR1 and CDR2 (germline): MNHEY, SMNVEV (reference sequence). Trimming pared 10 bases from V and 2 bases from J, leaving 14 bases between. CDR3 length equals 13 residues. The CDR3 DNA follows: TGTGCCACTCAGGGGGGCAGTCAAGAGACCCAGTACTTC. This encodes CATQGGSQETQYF.

This clonotype was detected a few times. The rearrangement uses TRBV12-3 or TRBV12-4 and TRBJ1-2; possibly TRBD1 for D (5 bases). CDR3 length equals 15 residues. Trimming pared 1 base from V and 4 bases from J, leaving 13 bases between. CDR3 coding DNA: TGTGCCAGCAGTTTAGGTCCCAGGGCTCCCTATGGCTACACCTTC. This gives the protein CASSLGPRAPYGYTF.

This clonotype was counted only a few times. The J gene is TRBJ1-2, the V gene TRBV6-2 or TRBV6-3; TRBD1 agrees at 8 bases. CDR3 size: 13 residues. J was trimmed by 13 bases and V by 2 bases; bases with no gene match: 9. Germline values: CDR1 MNHEY, CDR2 SVGEGT. CDR3 in DNA: TGTGCCAGCAGTTACGGGACAGGCCCATTTATCACCTTC. Translated: CASSYGTGPFITF.

The chain combines TRBV12-3 or TRBV12-4 with TRBJ2-4, with 9 bases fitting TRBD1. V lost 6 bases and J lost 6; bases outside the gene matches: 9. The CDR3 runs 15 residues. DNA for the CDR3: TGTGCCAGCAGCCATGTCCCGGGACAGGGAAACATTCAGTACTTC. It is translated as CASSHVPGQGNIQYF.

The sample holds a few counts of this clonotype. CDR3 DNA: TGTGCCAGCAGCATAACCAATTACAGGGACACTGAAGCTTTCTTT. It yields the protein CASSITNYRDTEAFF. The chain uses TRBV6-1 and TRBJ1-1; D is possibly TRBD1 (6 bases). The CDR3 has 15 amino acids. Looked up from germline, CDR1 is MNHNS and CDR2 is SASEGT. The V end was cut by 6 bases, the J end by 3 bases, with 17 bases between.

This sequence joins TRBV3-1 and TRBJ1-2, with TRBD1 matching 9 bases. Trimming removed 1 base from V and 8 bases from J; junction bases left unmatched: 2. CDR3 length: 13 residues. Germline V gene lookup returns CDR1 LGHDT and CDR2 YNNKEL (reference sequence). The DNA of the CDR3 is TGTGCCAGCAGCCAAGCGGACAGGGGCGGCTACACCTTC. Translation: CASSQADRGGYTF.

J is TRBJ1-1 and V is TRBV18; D uncertain. In germline, CDR1 is KGHSH, CDR2 LQKENI. This CDR3 has 14 amino acids. V gave up 2 bases and J gave up 1 base, with 8 bases separating them. The CDR3 protein is CASSPLVGNTEAFF. CDR3 in DNA: TGTGCCAGCTCACCATTAGTCGGGAACACTGAAGCTTTCTTT.

The J gene is TRBJ2-3, the V gene TRBV7-2; 13 positions agree with TRBD2. Germline V gene data show CDR1 as SGHTA and CDR2 as FQGNSA. V lost 5 bases and J lost 3; bases outside the gene matches: 5. The CDR3 has 16 amino acids. The CDR3: CASSPLGLAGTDTQYF. CDR3 sequence (DNA): TGTGCCAGCAGCCCTTTGGGACTAGCGGGAACAGATACGCAGTATTTT.

This clonotype has only one observation. This chain connects TRBV25-1 to TRBJ2-3, with TRBD1 matching over 11 bases. Germline-derived CDR1 and CDR2 are MGHDK and SYGVNS. J lost 4 bases, V lost 4 bases, and 7 bases had no gene match. This CDR3 has 16 residues. Here the CDR3 DNA reads TGTGCCAGCAGTGCCCATGGACAGGGGGCGGCAGATACGCAGTATTTT. This translates into CASSAHGQGAADTQYF.

This clonotype was seen a handful of times. CDR3 region: CATSDRTSGQGNEQFF. The CDR3 nucleotides read TGTGCCACCAGTGATCGGACTAGCGGGCAAGGTAATGAGCAGTTCTTC. The chain employs TRBV24-1 and TRBJ2-1; 11 nucleotides align to TRBD2. Germline trimming cut 3 bases from V and 7 bases from J; bases unmatched to any gene: 7. Germline V gene data show CDR1 as KGHDR and CDR2 as SFDVKD. The CDR3 is 16 residues long.